The 11 T cell receptor beta chains in this list originate from one sample, sequenced in a study of blood T cell repertoires in COVID-19. Assay: immunoSEQ multiplex PCR; the TCRdb copy retains only in-frame clones and omits some. The sample shows roughly 73,000 clones, roughly 80% of them seen only once. Sample: peripheral blood. The receptors derive from a woman in her 70s with acute or convalescent COVID-19.

The V and J genes are TRBV14 and TRBJ2-1; 10 bases fit TRBD2. From germline, CDR1 is SGHDN and CDR2 FVKESK. J was trimmed by 8 bases and V by 2 bases; bases with no gene match: 12. The CDR3 covers 17 residues. Here the CDR3 reads CASSQFTGTSVVHEQFF. In DNA form, the CDR3 reads TGTGCCAGCAGCCAATTTACCGGGACTAGCGTCGTGCATGAGCAGTTCTTC.

This chain uses TRBV28 with TRBJ2-1; 7 nucleotides line up with TRBD2. With 7 bases clipped from V and 5 bases from J, the junction kept 11 bases outside the gene matches. CDR3 length equals 15 residues. Germline lookup yields CDR1 MDHEN and CDR2 SYDVKM. The DNA for the CDR3 is TGTGCCAGCACCGGGGGAGGGCCATCCCACAATGAGCAGTTCTTC. Its protein product is CASTGGGPSHNEQFF.

The chain is built from TRBV10-3 and TRBJ1-2, with D uncertain. V was cut by 3 bases and J by 2 bases, with 7 bases left in between. The germline V gene has CDR1 ENHRY and CDR2 SYGVKD. This CDR3 is built from 13 residues. CDR3 coding DNA: TGTGCCATCAGTGATGAGGGAAACTATGGCTACACCTTC. It yields the protein CAISDEGNYGYTF.

The chain joins TRBV14 to TRBJ2-7, with 7 bases fitting TRBD2. The CDR3 sequence is 15 residues long. Germline V gives CDR1 SGHDN, CDR2 FVKESK. J lost 3 bases, V lost 4 bases, and 9 bases had no gene match. The CDR3, as DNA: TGTGCCAGCAGCCGACAGAGCGGGAAGAACTACGAGCAGTACTTC. Its protein product is CASSRQSGKNYEQYF.

This chain links TRBV19 with TRBJ2-3, with D hard to call. Germline V CDR1 and CDR2: LNHDA, SQIVND (reference sequence). Deletions cut 4 bases from V and 0 bases from J, with 8 bases between. The CDR3 is 14 residues long. CDR3 coding DNA: TGTGCCAGTAGTACAGGCCCCAGCACAGATACGCAGTATTTT. Its protein is CASSTGPSTDTQYF.

The rearrangement uses TRBV5-1 and TRBJ2-5; 10 bases map to TRBD1. CDR1 SGHRS and CDR2 YFSETQ come from the germline V gene. This CDR3 is built from 14 residues. V was pared by 2 bases and J by 4 bases, with 2 bases of the junction left unmatched. The CDR3 DNA reads TGCGCCAGCAGCTTATGGACAGGGGGAGAGACCCAGTACTTC. Protein sequence: CASSLWTGGETQYF.

The gene calls are TRBV5-4 and TRBJ1-2; 7 bases match TRBD1. V dropped 4 bases and J dropped 0; count of bases not matched to a gene: 6. The CDR3 covers 15 residues. Germline lookup yields CDR1 SGHNT and CDR2 YYREEE (reference sequence). This CDR3 reads CASSIGTDSNYGYTF. The CDR3 region has the DNA TGTGCCAGCAGCATTGGGACAGATTCTAACTATGGCTACACCTTC.

The V gene is TRBV28, the J gene TRBJ1-2; 8 bases map to TRBD1. The CDR3 consists of 14 residues. Germline loops: CDR1 MDHEN, CDR2 SYDVKM. The ends lost 5 bases at V and 3 bases at J; junction bases unmatched: 5. The CDR3 is CASSPTGEDYGYTF. The CDR3, as DNA: TGTGCCAGCAGTCCGACAGGGGAGGACTATGGCTACACCTTC.

This rearrangement joins TRBV27 to TRBJ1-6, with D tentatively TRBD1 (5 bases). The CDR3 is 18 amino acids. V gave up 5 bases and J gave up 0 bases, with 17 bases separating them. Germline V lookup: CDR1 MNHEY, CDR2 SMNVEV (reference sequence). CDR3 DNA sequence: TGTGCCAGCAGTGTCGCGGGACGGGCGAGCTCCTATAATTCACCCCTCCACTTT. It is translated as CASSVAGRASSYNSPLHF.

This rearrangement joins TRBV5-5 to TRBJ2-4; a possible D gene is TRBD1 (8 bases). This CDR3 has 17 residues. The germline gives CDR1 SGHKS, CDR2 YYEKEE (reference sequence). The V end lost 4 bases, the J end lost 0 bases, and 17 bases lay between the germline ends. The CDR3 nucleotides are TGTGCCAGCAGCGCCTACAGGGGGGGCCTAGCCAAAAACATTCAGTACTTC. Its protein product is CASSAYRGGLAKNIQYF. Based on the CDR3 plus reference TRBV5-5 and TRBJ2-4, the full variable domain is DAGVTQSPTHLIKTRGQQVTLRCSPISGHKSVSWYQQVLGQGPQFIFQYYEKEERGRGNFPDRFSARQFPNYSSELNVNALLLGDSALYLCASSAYRGGLAKNIQYFGAGTRLSVL.

This clone occurred a few times. This sequence joins TRBV7-3 and TRBJ1-5; D not resolved. From germline, CDR1 is SGHTA and CDR2 FQGTGA. Trimming pared 2 bases from V and 3 bases from J, leaving 8 bases between. This CDR3 region has 14 residues. The CDR3 DNA sequence: TGTGCCAGCAGCTTATCAGGCCCCAATCAGCCCCAGCATTTT. It yields the protein CASSLSGPNQPQHF.